The sequence of this T cell receptor beta chain was determined in a study of shared clonotypes between healthy human individuals. Study overall: A donor's plate count was three for CD4 naive and three for CD4 memory; CD8 naive had two and CD8 memory one.

The CDR3 has 13 amino acids. CDR1 and CDR2 (germline): WSHSY, SAAADI. Trimming shortened V by 0 bases and J by 6 bases, and 8 bases separated the two germline ends. Study outcomes and limitations: For naive CD4 cells, roughly 5% of clonotypes were shared across a few donors. Relative to their counterparts shared across all four donors, non-shared clonotypes exhibited diminished generation probabilities.

Method: immunoSEQ multiplex PCR; TCRdb's copy keeps in-frame clones and lacks some. The sample records millions of clones, 95% being singletons. Healthy adults negative for HIV, lacking recent acute infections or vaccinations, served as donors. Points on this clone: What it binds is unknown.

The chain couples TRBV10-2 to TRBJ1-2, with TRBD1 as a possible D gene (5 bases). Sequenced: naive CD4+ T cells sorted from blood. Subset reported: CD45RA+ positively selected. The TCR was taken from a man aged 18 to 30 in good health. CDR3 in DNA: TGCGCCAGCAGTGAGTCCCAGGGTCATGGCTACACCTTC. Residues: CASSESQGHGYTF.